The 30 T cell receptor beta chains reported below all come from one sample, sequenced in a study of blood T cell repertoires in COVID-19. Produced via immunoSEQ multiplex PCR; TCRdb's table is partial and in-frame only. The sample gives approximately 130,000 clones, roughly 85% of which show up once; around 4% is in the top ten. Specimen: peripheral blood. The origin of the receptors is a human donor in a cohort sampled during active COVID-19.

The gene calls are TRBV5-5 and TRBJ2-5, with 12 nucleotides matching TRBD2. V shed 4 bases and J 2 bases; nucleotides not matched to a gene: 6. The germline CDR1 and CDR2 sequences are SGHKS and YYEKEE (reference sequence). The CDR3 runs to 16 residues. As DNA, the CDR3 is TGTGCCAGCAGCCCTGGACTAGCGGGGCAACAAGAGACCCAGTACTTC. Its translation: CASSPGLAGQQETQYF.

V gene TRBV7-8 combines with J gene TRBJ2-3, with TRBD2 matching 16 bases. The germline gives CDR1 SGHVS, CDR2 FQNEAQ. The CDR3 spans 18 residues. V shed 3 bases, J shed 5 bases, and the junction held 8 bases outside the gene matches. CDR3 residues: CASSLGLAGGYWGDTQYF. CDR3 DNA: TGTGCCAGCAGCTTGGGACTAGCGGGAGGGTATTGGGGAGATACGCAGTATTTT.

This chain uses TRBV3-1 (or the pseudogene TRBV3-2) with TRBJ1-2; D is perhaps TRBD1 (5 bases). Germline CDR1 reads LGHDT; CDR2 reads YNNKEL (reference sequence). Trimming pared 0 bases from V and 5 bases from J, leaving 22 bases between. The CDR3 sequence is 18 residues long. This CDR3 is CASSQETRFGQGGYGYTF. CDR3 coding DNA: TGTGCCAGCAGCCAAGAAACGAGATTTGGTCAGGGTGGATATGGCTACACCTTC.

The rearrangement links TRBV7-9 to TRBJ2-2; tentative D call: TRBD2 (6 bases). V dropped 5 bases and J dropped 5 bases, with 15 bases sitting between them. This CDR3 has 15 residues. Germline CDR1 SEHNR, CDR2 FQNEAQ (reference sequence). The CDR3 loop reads CASSSLASRTGELFF. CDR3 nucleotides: TGTGCCAGCAGCAGTCTAGCGAGTCGGACCGGGGAGCTGTTTTTT. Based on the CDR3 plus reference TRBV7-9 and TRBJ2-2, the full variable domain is DTGVSQNPRHKITKRGQNVTFRCDPISEHNRLYWYRQTLGQGPEFLTYFQNEAQLEKSRLLSDRFSAERPKGSFSTLEIQRTEQGDSAMYLCASSSLASRTGELFFGEGSRLTVL.

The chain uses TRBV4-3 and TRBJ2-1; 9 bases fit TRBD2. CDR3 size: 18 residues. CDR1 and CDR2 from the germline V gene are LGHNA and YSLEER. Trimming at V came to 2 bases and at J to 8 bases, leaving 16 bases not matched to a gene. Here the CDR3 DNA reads TGCGCCAGCAGCCAACCGGAGGGCCCTAGCGGGATTCATCATGAGCAGTTCTTC. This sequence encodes CASSQPEGPSGIHHEQFF.

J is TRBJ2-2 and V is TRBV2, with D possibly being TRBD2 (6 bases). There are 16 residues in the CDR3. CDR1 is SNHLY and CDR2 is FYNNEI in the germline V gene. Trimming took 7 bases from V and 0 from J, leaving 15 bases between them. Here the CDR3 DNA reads TGTGCCAGCATGCGGGGCAGCGTAGCGAACACCGGGGAGCTGTTTTTT. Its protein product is CASMRGSVANTGELFF.

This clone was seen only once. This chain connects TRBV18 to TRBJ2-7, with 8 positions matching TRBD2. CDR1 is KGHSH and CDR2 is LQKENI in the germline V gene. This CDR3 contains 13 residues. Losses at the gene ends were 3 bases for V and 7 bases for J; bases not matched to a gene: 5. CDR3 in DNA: TGTGCCAGCTCACCTGGGACTAGGGCGGAGCAGTACGTC. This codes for CASSPGTRAEQYV.

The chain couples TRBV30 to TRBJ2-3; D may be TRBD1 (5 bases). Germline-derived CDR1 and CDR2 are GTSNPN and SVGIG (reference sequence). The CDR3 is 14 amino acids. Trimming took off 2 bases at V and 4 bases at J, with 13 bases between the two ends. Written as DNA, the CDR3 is TGTGCCTGGAGTATCAGGGCCACCCCAGATACGCAGTATTTT. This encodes CAWSIRATPDTQYF.

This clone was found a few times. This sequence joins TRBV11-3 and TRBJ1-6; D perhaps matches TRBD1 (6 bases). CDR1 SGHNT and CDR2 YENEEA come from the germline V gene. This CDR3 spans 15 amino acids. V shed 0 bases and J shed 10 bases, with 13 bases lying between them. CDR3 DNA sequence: TGTGCCAGCAGCTTAGATCGAACAGGGAGCTCACCCCTCCACTTT. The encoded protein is CASSLDRTGSSPLHF.

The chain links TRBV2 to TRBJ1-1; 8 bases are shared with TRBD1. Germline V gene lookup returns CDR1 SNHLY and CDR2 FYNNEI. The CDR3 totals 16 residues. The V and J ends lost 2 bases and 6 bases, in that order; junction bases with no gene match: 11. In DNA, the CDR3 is TGTGCCAGCAGTGAACTAGGGCAGGGGGCCTGGGCTGAAGCTTTCTTT. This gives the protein CASSELGQGAWAEAFF.

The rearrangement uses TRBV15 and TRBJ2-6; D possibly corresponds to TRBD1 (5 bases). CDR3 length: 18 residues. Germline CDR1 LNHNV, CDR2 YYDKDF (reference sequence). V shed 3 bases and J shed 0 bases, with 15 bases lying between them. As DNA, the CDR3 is TGTGCCACCAGCAGCAGTCCACAGGTCAGCTCTGGGGCCAACGTCCTGACTTTC. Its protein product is CATSSSPQVSSGANVLTF.

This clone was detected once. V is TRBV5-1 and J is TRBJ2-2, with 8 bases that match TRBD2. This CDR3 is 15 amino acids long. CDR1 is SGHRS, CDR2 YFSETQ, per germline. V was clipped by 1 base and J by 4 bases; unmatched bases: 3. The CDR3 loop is CASSLTLAGTGELFF. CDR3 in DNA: TGCGCCAGCAGCTTGACCCTAGCGGGCACCGGGGAGCTGTTTTTT.

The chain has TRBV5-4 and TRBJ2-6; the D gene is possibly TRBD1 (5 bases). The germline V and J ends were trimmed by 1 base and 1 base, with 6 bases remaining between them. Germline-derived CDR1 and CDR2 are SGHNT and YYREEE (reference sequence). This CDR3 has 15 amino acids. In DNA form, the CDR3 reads TGTGCCAGCAGCTTGAGGGGTTCTGGGGCCAACGTCCTGACTTTC. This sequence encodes CASSLRGSGANVLTF.

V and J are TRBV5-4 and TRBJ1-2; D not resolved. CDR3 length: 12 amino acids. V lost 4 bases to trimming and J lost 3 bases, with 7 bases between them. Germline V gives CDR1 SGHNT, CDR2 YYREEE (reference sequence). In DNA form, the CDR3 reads TGTGCCAGCAGCACAACAGACTATGGCTACACCTTC. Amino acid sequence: CASSTTDYGYTF.

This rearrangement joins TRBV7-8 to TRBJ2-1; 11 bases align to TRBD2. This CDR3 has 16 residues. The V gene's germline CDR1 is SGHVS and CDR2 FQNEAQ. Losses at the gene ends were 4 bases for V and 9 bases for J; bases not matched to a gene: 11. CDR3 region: CASSSDTSGGRGEQFF. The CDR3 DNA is TGTGCCAGCAGCTCGGATACTAGCGGGGGCCGGGGTGAGCAGTTCTTC.

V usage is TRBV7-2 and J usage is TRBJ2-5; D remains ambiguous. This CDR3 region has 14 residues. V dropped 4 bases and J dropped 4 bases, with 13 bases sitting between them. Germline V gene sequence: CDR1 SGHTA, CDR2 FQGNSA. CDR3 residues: CASSSASSRETQYF. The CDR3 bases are TGTGCCAGCAGCTCCGCGAGTAGCCGAGAGACCCAGTACTTC.

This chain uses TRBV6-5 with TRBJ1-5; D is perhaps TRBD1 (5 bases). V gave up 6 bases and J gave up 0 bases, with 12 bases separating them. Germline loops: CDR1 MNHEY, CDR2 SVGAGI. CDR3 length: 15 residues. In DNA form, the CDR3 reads TGTGCCAGCAGCGCGGGACCGCTTAGCAATCAGCCCCAGCATTTT. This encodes CASSAGPLSNQPQHF.

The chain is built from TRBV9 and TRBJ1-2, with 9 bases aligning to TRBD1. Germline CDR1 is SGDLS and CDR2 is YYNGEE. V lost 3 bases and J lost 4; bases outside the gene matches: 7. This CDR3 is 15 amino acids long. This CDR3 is CASSGTGAKAYGYTF. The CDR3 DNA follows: TGTGCCAGCAGCGGGACAGGGGCTAAGGCCTATGGCTACACCTTC.

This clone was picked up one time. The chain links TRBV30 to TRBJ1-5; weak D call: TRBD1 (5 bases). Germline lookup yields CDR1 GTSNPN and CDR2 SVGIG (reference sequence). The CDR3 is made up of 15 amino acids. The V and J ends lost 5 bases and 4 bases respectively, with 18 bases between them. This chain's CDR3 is CAWGAGGARNQPQHF. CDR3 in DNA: TGTGCCTGGGGGGCCGGTGGCGCCCGGAATCAGCCCCAGCATTTT. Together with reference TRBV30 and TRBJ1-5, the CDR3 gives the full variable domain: SQTIHQWPATLVQPVGSPLSLECTVEGTSNPNLYWYRQAAGRGLQLLFYSVGIGQISSEVPQNLSASRPQDRQFILSSKKLLLSDSGFYLCAWGAGGARNQPQHFGDGTRLSIL.

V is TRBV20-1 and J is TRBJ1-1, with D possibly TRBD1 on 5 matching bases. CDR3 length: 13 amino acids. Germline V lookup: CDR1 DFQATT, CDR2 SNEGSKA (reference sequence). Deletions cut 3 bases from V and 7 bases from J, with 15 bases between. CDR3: CSASKVDDSEAFF. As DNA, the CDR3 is TGCAGTGCTAGTAAGGTGGACGACAGTGAAGCTTTCTTT.

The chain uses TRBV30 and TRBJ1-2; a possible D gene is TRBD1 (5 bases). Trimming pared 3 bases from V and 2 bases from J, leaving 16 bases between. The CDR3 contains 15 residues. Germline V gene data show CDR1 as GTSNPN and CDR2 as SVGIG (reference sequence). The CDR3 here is CAWSGGGRSNYGYTF. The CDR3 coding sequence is TGTGCCTGGAGCGGCGGGGGACGGTCGAACTATGGCTACACCTTC.

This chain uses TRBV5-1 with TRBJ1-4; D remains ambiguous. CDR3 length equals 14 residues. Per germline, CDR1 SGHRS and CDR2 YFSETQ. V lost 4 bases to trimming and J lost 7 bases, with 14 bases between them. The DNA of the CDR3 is TGCGCCAGCAGCCCGGAACTCCGGGGTGAAAAACTGTTTTTT. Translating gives CASSPELRGEKLFF.

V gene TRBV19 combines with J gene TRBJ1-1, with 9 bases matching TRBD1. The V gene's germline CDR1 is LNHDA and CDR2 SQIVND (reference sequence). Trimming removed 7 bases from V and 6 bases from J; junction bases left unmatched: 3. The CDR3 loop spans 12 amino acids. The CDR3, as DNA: TGTGCCAGTAAAACAGGGGGCCCTGAAGCTTTCTTT. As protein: CASKTGGPEAFF. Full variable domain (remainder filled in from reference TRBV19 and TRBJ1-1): DGGITQSPKYLFRKEGQNVTLSCEQNLNHDAMYWYRQDPGQGLRLIYYSQIVNDFQKGDIAEGYSVSREKKESFPLTVTSAQKNPTAFYLCASKTGGPEAFFGQGTRLTVV.

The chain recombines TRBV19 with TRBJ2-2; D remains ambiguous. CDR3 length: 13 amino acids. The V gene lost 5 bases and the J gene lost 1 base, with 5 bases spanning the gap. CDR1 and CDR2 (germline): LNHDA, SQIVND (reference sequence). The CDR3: CASSLMNTGELFF. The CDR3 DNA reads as TGTGCCAGTAGTCTTATGAACACCGGGGAGCTGTTTTTT.

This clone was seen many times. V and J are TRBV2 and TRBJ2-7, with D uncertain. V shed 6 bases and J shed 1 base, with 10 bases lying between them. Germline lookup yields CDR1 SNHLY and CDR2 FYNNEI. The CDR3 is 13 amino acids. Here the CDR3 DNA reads TGTGCCAGCAGCCCTTTCGGGTCCTACGAGCAGTACTTC. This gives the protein CASSPFGSYEQYF.

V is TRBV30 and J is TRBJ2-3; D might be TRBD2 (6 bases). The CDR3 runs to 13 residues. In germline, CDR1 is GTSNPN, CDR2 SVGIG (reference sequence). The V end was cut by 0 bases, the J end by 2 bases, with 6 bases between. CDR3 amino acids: CAWSVGLTDTQYF. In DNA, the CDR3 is TGTGCCTGGAGTGTGGGACTCACAGATACGCAGTATTTT.

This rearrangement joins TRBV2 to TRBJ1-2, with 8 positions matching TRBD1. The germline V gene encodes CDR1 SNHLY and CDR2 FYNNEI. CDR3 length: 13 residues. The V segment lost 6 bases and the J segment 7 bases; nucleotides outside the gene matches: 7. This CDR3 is CASSMDRDAGYTF. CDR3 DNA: TGTGCCAGCAGCATGGACAGGGACGCTGGCTACACCTTC.

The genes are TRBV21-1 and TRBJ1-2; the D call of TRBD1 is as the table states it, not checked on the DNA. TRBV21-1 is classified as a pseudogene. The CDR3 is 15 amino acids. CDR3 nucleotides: TGTGCCAGCAGCAAAGAATCTCCAGGGCTCGATGGCTACACCTTC. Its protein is CASSKESPGLDGYTF.

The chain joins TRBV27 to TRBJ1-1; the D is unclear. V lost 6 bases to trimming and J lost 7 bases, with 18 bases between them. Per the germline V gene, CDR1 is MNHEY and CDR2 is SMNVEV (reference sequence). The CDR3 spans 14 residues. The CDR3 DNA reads TGTGCCAGCAGATCAACGGCGGGAATCCTTGAAGCTTTCTTT. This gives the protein CASRSTAGILEAFF.

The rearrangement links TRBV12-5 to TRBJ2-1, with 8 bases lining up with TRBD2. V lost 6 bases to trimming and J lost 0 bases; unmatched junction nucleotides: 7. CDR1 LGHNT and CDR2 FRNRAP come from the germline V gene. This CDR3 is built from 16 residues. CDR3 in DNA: TGTGCTAGTGGCGCAAGGGGGACTAGCTCCTACAATGAGCAGTTCTTC. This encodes CASGARGTSSYNEQFF. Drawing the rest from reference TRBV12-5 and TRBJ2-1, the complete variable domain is DARVTQTPRHKVTEMGQEVTMRCQPILGHNTVFWYRQTMMQGLELLAYFRNRAPLDDSGMPKDRFSAEMPDATLATLKIQPSEPRDSAVYFCASGARGTSSYNEQFFGPGTRLTVL.